This T cell receptor beta chain was found in a study of blood T cell repertoires in COVID-19. Germline V lookup: CDR1 LGHDT, CDR2 YNNKEL (reference sequence). V was clipped by 4 bases and J by 2 bases; unmatched bases: 6. The CDR3 contains 16 residues. Authors' data handling: Amplification of reference gene primers was used by the study to estimate nucleated cell counts. This table comes from immunoSEQ multiplex PCR, and its TCRdb copy is limited to in-frame clones, with some not included. V and J calls and clone size come straight from that table; D and trimming were deduced from the DNA. The sample lists about 100,000 clones, around 90% seen once, with around 10% in the top ten.

This chain joins TRBV3-1 (or the pseudogene TRBV3-2) and TRBJ2-5; 11 nucleotides agree with TRBD2. The sequence derives from a man aged 80 or over with acute or convalescent COVID-19. Sequenced sample: peripheral blood. CDR3 region: CASSRRTSGRQETQYF. CDR3 nucleotide sequence: TGTGCCAGCAGCCGTAGGACTAGCGGGCGGCAAGAGACCCAGTACTTC.